The rows below give T cell receptor beta chains drawn from one sample of a study of Ad26.COV2.S vaccination and SARS-CoV-2 variants. TCRdb keeps only in-frame clones here, not all; method: immunoSEQ multiplex PCR. The data contain around 300,000 clones, around 90% of them singletons. The specimen was peripheral blood, collected in a trial of Ad26.COV2.S vaccine versus placebo. The receptors here all came from a person aged 18-60 years who received the Ad26.COV2.S COVID-19 vaccine or a placebo. CDR3s include the opening cysteine and the closing phenylalanine or tryptophan. The order of the fields is D gene, clone size, V gene, J gene, CDR3 length, CDR3 DNA, CDR3 protein. The D gene is left open where the match is weak. Only part of the rows carry a size: once, few, many, or a class if the clone is expanded.

D: .; size: .; V: TRBV9; J: TRBJ1-4; length: 15; DNA: TGTGCCAGCAGCCCCGTTGTGGGGACTAATGAAAAACTGTTTTTT; CDR3: CASSPVVGTNEKLFF
D: .; size: .; V: TRBV12-3/TRBV12-4; J: TRBJ1-2; length: 12; DNA: TGTGCCAGCAGTCCCGGACCTGCGAGCTACACCTTC; CDR3: CASSPGPASYTF
D: .; size: .; V: TRBV7-3; J: TRBJ2-3; length: 15; DNA: TGTGCCAGCAGCTTATTGGACGGGGCGGAAGATACGCAGTATTTT; CDR3: CASSLLDGAEDTQYF
D: .; size: many; V: TRBV2; J: TRBJ1-2; length: 15; DNA: TGTGCCAGCAGTGAACGGGGGAATAGCGACAGGTTAACGCACTTC; CDR3: CASSERGNSDRLTHF
D: .; size: once; V: TRBV4-2; J: TRBJ2-7; length: 13; DNA: TGTGCCAGCAGCCAAGATATCGGGTCCGAGCAGTACTTC; CDR3: CASSQDIGSEQYF
D: .; size: .; V: TRBV4-3; J: TRBJ1-5; length: 14; DNA: TGCGCCAGCAGCCAAGACCCCCGAGGACAGCCCCAGCATTTT; CDR3: CASSQDPRGQPQHF
D: .; size: .; V: TRBV28; J: TRBJ1-6; length: 16; DNA: TGTGCCAGCAGTTTACGAACTCCCGCTCGTAATTCACCCCTCCACTTT; CDR3: CASSLRTPARNSPLHF
D: .; size: .; V: TRBV9; J: TRBJ2-2; length: 15; DNA: TGTGCCAGCAGCCCACATTCAAAAAACACCGGGGAGCTGTTTTTT; CDR3: CASSPHSKNTGELFF
D: .; size: .; V: TRBV2; J: TRBJ2-1; length: 14; DNA: TGTGCCAGCAGTGAAGCGCTTCCTGACAATGAGCAGTTCTTC; CDR3: CASSEALPDNEQFF
D: .; size: once; V: TRBV7-9; J: TRBJ1-2; length: 12; DNA: TGTGCCAGCAGCTTAGCCGGTCCAGGCTACACCTTC; CDR3: CASSLAGPGYTF
D: .; size: .; V: TRBV28; J: TRBJ2-5; length: 13; DNA: TGTGCCAGCAGGGAACCGGGCTGGGAGACCCAGTACTTC; CDR3: CASREPGWETQYF
D: .; size: .; V: TRBV11-3; J: TRBJ2-7; length: 13; DNA: TGTGCCAGCAGCTTAGAGTCCGGGTACGAGCAGTACTTC; CDR3: CASSLESGYEQYF
D: .; size: .; V: TRBV3-1/TRBV3-2; J: TRBJ1-5; length: 13; DNA: TGTGCCAGCAGCCAAGTCCCCAAGGAGCCCCAGCATTTT; CDR3: CASSQVPKEPQHF
D: .; size: once; V: TRBV6-5; J: TRBJ1-4; length: 15; DNA: TGTGCCAGCAGTTACGCACAAGCAACTAATGAAAAACTGTTTTTT; CDR3: CASSYAQATNEKLFF
D: .; size: few; V: TRBV18; J: TRBJ1-5; length: 19; DNA: TGTGCCAGCTCACCAACCGTTGTTACAGGGCCAGTTGTCAATCAGCCCCAGCATTTT; CDR3: CASSPTVVTGPVVNQPQHF
D: .; size: few; V: TRBV5-1; J: TRBJ1-2; length: 15; DNA: TGCGCCAGCAGCTTGGTGTCGGGCCTTGGAGAGGGCTACACCTTC; CDR3: CASSLVSGLGEGYTF
D: TRBD1; size: .; V: TRBV6-5; J: TRBJ1-5; length: 14; DNA: TGTGCCATCACGGGACAGGGCATGGATCAGCCCCAGCATTTT; CDR3: CAITGQGMDQPQHF
D: .; size: .; V: TRBV18; J: TRBJ2-3; length: 14; DNA: TGTGCCAGCTCACCGCGCGGCAGAGCAGATACGCAGTATTTT; CDR3: CASSPRGRADTQYF
D: .; size: .; V: TRBV30; J: TRBJ1-1; length: 11; DNA: TGTGCCTGGATGGGGTACACTGAAGCTTTCTTT; CDR3: CAWMGYTEAFF
D: TRBD1; size: .; V: TRBV7-2; J: TRBJ1-2; length: 16; DNA: TGTGCCAGCAGCTACCGGGACAGGGGCGATCCGAATGGCTACACCTTC; CDR3: CASSYRDRGDPNGYTF
D: .; size: .; V: TRBV13; J: TRBJ1-1; length: 16; DNA: TGTGCCAGCAGCGGCTACCGGGATTTAAGGAACACTGAAGCTTTCTTT; CDR3: CASSGYRDLRNTEAFF
D: .; size: .; V: TRBV28; J: TRBJ2-1; length: 16; DNA: TGTGCCAGCAGTTTAGCAGGACTCAGCTCCTACAATGAGCAGTTCTTC; CDR3: CASSLAGLSSYNEQFF
D: TRBD1; size: .; V: TRBV5-4; J: TRBJ1-3; length: 16; DNA: TGTGCCAGCAGCTTCGGACAGGGACTAGCAGGAAACACCATATATTTT; CDR3: CASSFGQGLAGNTIYF
D: .; size: .; V: TRBV20-1; J: TRBJ2-7; length: 10; DNA: TGCAGTGCTCTCGGACGCGAGCAGTACTTC; CDR3: CSALGREQYF
D: TRBD1; size: .; V: TRBV6-2/TRBV6-3; J: TRBJ2-5; length: 16; DNA: TGTGCCAGCAGCACCGCGACAGGGGGCCTACGAGAGACCCAGTACTTC; CDR3: CASSTATGGLRETQYF
D: .; size: .; V: TRBV30; J: TRBJ2-7; length: 11; DNA: TGTGCCTGGAGTGTTATAGGCGAGCAGTACTTC; CDR3: CAWSVIGEQYF
D: .; size: .; V: TRBV4-3; J: TRBJ2-3; length: 15; DNA: TGCGCCAGCAGCCTCGACGGGGCTAGCACAGATACGCAGTATTTT; CDR3: CASSLDGASTDTQYF